This entry features one TCR beta chain sequence. Its target is unknown. RNA, once extracted, was reverse transcribed into cDNA for use as the sequencing template. Using immunoSEQ multiplex PCR, the repertoire was profiled, and TCRdb retains in-frame clones only, with some absent. The table records 85,000 to 95,000 clones, around three quarters of them present only once. These data are taken from a study of CD8+ T cells in alopecia areata. Documented treatment: oral pan-JAK inhibitor, 5-10 mg twice daily. Study outcomes and limitations: With tofacitinib ongoing, many expanded lesional clones persisted in both scalp and blood.

The V and J ends lost 9 bases and 7 bases, in that order; junction bases with no gene match: 12. This CDR3 has 14 amino acids. The V gene's germline CDR1 is LNHDA and CDR2 SQIVND (reference sequence). The V gene is TRBV19, the J gene TRBJ2-1, with 7 bases matching TRBD1. This clonotype was sampled from a human donor with alopecia areata. The sequencing used CD8+ T cells sorted from blood, collected around week 44, from a patient treated with tofacitinib. CDR3 sequence (DNA): TGTGCCAGCAGCCGAAGAGGGGGCGTTAATGAGCAGTTCTTC. It specifies CASSRRGGVNEQFF.